The 32 T cell receptor beta chains presented below share a single source sample, sequenced in a study of blood T cells in healthy people across ages. It was with a sample-barcoded 5' primer and a J-beta primer mix that a second PCR of roughly 6 to 12 cycles was run. Each CDR3 protein gets one entry after TCRdb re-called the 5' RACE reads with MiXCR. Found here are roughly 800,000 distinct CDR3 sequences, 55% to 75% of them singletons; the top ten hold approximately 20%. The sequenced sample was blood. Receptor source: a man aged 25 to 40 in good health.

The chain uses TRBV28 and TRBJ2-5, with D hard to call. Trimming stripped 6 bases from V and 5 bases from J, with 19 bases between. CDR1 is MDHEN and CDR2 is SYDVKM in the germline V gene. The length of the CDR3 is 15 residues. The CDR3 sequence: CASSRLAPVLETQYF. CDR3 nucleotides: TGTGCCAGCAGCAGACTCGCCCCAGTGTTGGAGACCCAGTACTTC.

This clonotype was found a few times. The chain employs TRBV2 and TRBJ2-5, with a tentative D call TRBD2 (5 bases). Trimming pared 7 bases from V and 2 bases from J, leaving 14 bases between. Per the germline V gene, CDR1 is SNHLY and CDR2 is FYNNEI. This CDR3 has 14 residues. The CDR3, as DNA: TGTGCCAGCAAGGGAGCCGGGGATCAAGAGACCCAGTACTTC. Translating it yields CASKGAGDQETQYF.

The chain employs TRBV10-3 and TRBJ2-7; TRBD1 matches at 12 bases. After removal of 4 bases from V and 2 bases from J, the junction contained 3 bases not matched to a gene. The germline V gene encodes CDR1 ENHRY and CDR2 SYGVKD. This CDR3 is 15 amino acids long. The DNA for the CDR3 is TGTGCCATCAGTGCGGGACAGGGGGCGGCCTACGAGCAGTACTTC. It encodes CAISAGQGAAYEQYF.

The V gene is TRBV9, the J gene TRBJ2-4, with D tentatively TRBD1 or TRBD2 (5 bases each). This CDR3 has 15 amino acids. V was cut by 2 bases and J by 1 base, with 10 bases left in between. Germline V gene lookup returns CDR1 SGDLS and CDR2 YYNGEE. CDR3 DNA sequence: TGTGCCAGCAGCGTGGGGACGGCTGCCAAAAACATTCAGTACTTC. Encoded protein: CASSVGTAAKNIQYF.

This sequence joins TRBV2 and TRBJ2-3; weak D call: TRBD1 (7 bases). V was shortened by 8 bases and J by 6 bases, with 21 bases between the two germline ends. The length of the CDR3 is 15 residues. Germline CDR1 is SNHLY and CDR2 is FYNNEI. The CDR3 DNA follows: TGTGCCAGCGGGGGGACAGTAGACGCCAAGGATACGCAGTATTTT. Its translation: CASGGTVDAKDTQYF.

This chain joins TRBV7-6 and TRBJ2-7; D may match TRBD1 or TRBD2 (6 bases each). Germline CDR1 and CDR2: SGHVS and FNYEAQ. The CDR3 length is 15 residues. The V end was cut by 5 bases, the J end by 7 bases, with 21 bases between. The CDR3 region is CASSPQIGGTGEQYF. The DNA for the CDR3 is TGTGCCAGCAGCCCTCAGATCGGGGGCACAGGGGAGCAGTACTTC.

V usage is TRBV4-2 and J usage is TRBJ2-1, with D possibly being TRBD1 or TRBD2 (6 bases each). This CDR3 has 17 amino acids. Trimming removed 0 bases from V and 4 bases from J, with 16 bases in between. Germline V CDR1 and CDR2: LGHNA, YNFKEQ. CDR3 bases: TGTGCCAGCAGCCAAGAACAAAATCGGGGGCCATACAATGAGCAGTTCTTC. This gives the protein CASSQEQNRGPYNEQFF.

This clonotype has a handful of counts. V and J are TRBV29-1 and TRBJ2-1, with TRBD1 matching 8 bases. Per germline, CDR1 SQVTM and CDR2 ANQGSEA. CDR3 length: 14 residues. V lost 7 bases, J lost 7 bases, and 12 bases stayed unmatched. CDR3 nucleotide sequence: TGCAGCGCCAGGATCGGACAGGGCTCGAATGAGCAGTTCTTC. Protein product: CSARIGQGSNEQFF.

This chain joins TRBV20-1 and TRBJ2-4; D tentatively fits TRBD1 or TRBD2 (5 bases each). Germline loops: CDR1 DFQATT, CDR2 SNEGSKA (reference sequence). V lost 0 bases to trimming and J lost 15 bases, with 12 bases between them. The CDR3 is made up of 11 amino acids. The CDR3 region has the DNA TGCAGTGCTAGAGATTATGGGACCTCGTACTTC. This codes for CSARDYGTSYF.

As DNA, the CDR3 is TGTGCCAGCAGTCGCAGGGAAGACTATGGCTACACCTTC. Amino acid sequence: CASSRREDYGYTF. This sequence joins TRBV12-3 or TRBV12-4 and TRBJ1-2, with a possible D match to TRBD1 (5 bases). Trimming left V 5 bases short and J 3 bases short, with 10 bases between. The CDR3 spans 13 residues.

This rearrangement joins TRBV11-2 to TRBJ2-4; D gene unclear. With 8 bases removed from V and 0 bases from J, the gap between germline ends came to 8 bases. This CDR3 is 13 amino acids long. CDR1 is SGHAT and CDR2 is FQNNGV in the germline V gene. The CDR3 bases are TGTGCCAGCCGTGAACTAGCCAAAAACATTCAGTACTTC. It translates to CASRELAKNIQYF.

This clonotype was counted between two and nine times. The genes are TRBV2 and TRBJ1-2, with a possible D match to TRBD1 (6 bases). Trimming shortened V by 7 bases and J by 4 bases, and 19 bases separated the two germline ends. CDR1 is SNHLY, CDR2 FYNNEI, per germline. The CDR3 has 15 amino acids. The chain's CDR3 is CASNIYREWSYGYTF. CDR3 nucleotide sequence: TGTGCCAGCAACATCTACAGGGAATGGAGCTATGGCTACACCTTC.

This clonotype turned up a few times. This sequence joins TRBV12-3 or TRBV12-4 and TRBJ1-2; D gene unclear. V lost 5 bases, J lost 3 bases, and 10 bases lay in between. This CDR3 has 13 residues. The DNA for the CDR3 is TGTGCCAGCAGTCTGGGAAAGGACTATGGCTACACCTTC. It codes for CASSLGKDYGYTF.

The genes are TRBV30 and TRBJ2-5; D not certain. Germline lookup yields CDR1 GTSNPN and CDR2 SVGIG (reference sequence). V was clipped by 3 bases and J by 4 bases, with 9 bases between them. This CDR3 spans 12 amino acids. CDR3 loop: CAWSAGGETQYF. CDR3 sequence (DNA): TGTGCCTGGAGCGCAGGCGGAGAGACCCAGTACTTC.

The CDR3 loop reads CASSSSGTASYEQYF. In DNA form, the CDR3 reads TGTGCCAGCAGCTCCTCCGGGACAGCGTCCTACGAGCAGTACTTC. This sequence joins TRBV13 and TRBJ2-7, with 7 bases that match TRBD1. In germline, CDR1 is PRHDT, CDR2 FYEKMQ (reference sequence). V was clipped by 4 bases and J by 1 base; unmatched bases: 7. The CDR3 totals 15 residues. Supplemented by reference TRBV13 and TRBJ2-7, the full variable domain reads AAGVIQSPRHLIKEKRETATLKCYPIPRHDTVYWYQQGPGQDPQFLISFYEKMQSDKGSIPDRFSAQQFSDYHSELNMSSLELGDSALYFCASSSSGTASYEQYFGPGTRLTVT.

This chain joins TRBV15 and TRBJ2-5, with D uncertain. The V end lost 0 bases, the J end lost 11 bases, and 13 bases lay between the germline ends. Germline V CDR1 and CDR2: LNHNV, YYDKDF (reference sequence). The CDR3 spans 13 residues. CDR3 sequence: CATSRDFTFQQYF. The DNA for the CDR3 is TGTGCCACCAGCAGAGATTTCACATTTCAGCAGTACTTC.

CDR3 residues: CAIGAAPREQYF. CDR3 bases: TGTGCCATCGGCGCGGCCCCTCGTGAGCAGTACTTC. V and J are TRBV10-3 and TRBJ2-7; D remains unclear. Trimming pared 8 bases from V and 7 bases from J, leaving 15 bases between. This CDR3 has 12 residues. Germline CDR1 ENHRY, CDR2 SYGVKD.

This clonotype was observed at least ten times. CDR3: CASSLYSYEQYF. In nucleotides, the CDR3 is TGTGCCAGCAGTTTGTACTCCTACGAGCAGTACTTC. The chain joins TRBV28 to TRBJ2-7; D remains unclear. Trimming pared 3 bases from V and 0 bases from J, leaving 3 bases between. Germline values: CDR1 MDHEN, CDR2 SYDVKM. CDR3 length: 12 amino acids.

This sequence joins TRBV6-1 and TRBJ1-5; 8 bases are shared with TRBD1. There are 13 residues in the CDR3. The V gene's germline CDR1 is MNHNS and CDR2 SASEGT. The J segment lost 6 bases and the V segment lost 6 bases, leaving 4 bases of the junction unmatched. The CDR3 sequence: CASRDRDGQPQHF. CDR3 bases: TGTGCCAGCAGGGACAGGGATGGTCAGCCCCAGCATTTT.

V usage is TRBV28 and J usage is TRBJ2-5; no firm D call. The germline V gene encodes CDR1 MDHEN and CDR2 SYDVKM. This CDR3 has 15 amino acids. Trimming shortened V by 5 bases and J by 11 bases, and 24 bases separated the two germline ends. CDR3 amino acids: CASSVYRESFREQYF. In nucleotides, the CDR3 is TGTGCCAGCAGTGTTTACCGAGAGAGTTTCAGAGAGCAGTACTTC. The full variable domain, rest sourced from reference TRBV28 and TRBJ2-5, is DVKVTQSSRYLVKRTGEKVFLECVQDMDHENMFWYRQDPGLGLRLIYFSYDVKMKEKGDIPEGYSVSREKKERFSLILESASTNQTSMYLCASSVYRESFREQYFGPGTRLLVL.

The chain combines TRBV7-9 with TRBJ2-7, with D perhaps being TRBD1 or TRBD2 (5 bases each). This CDR3 is 11 amino acids long. Trimming removed 8 bases from V and 3 bases from J, with 8 bases in between. Germline V lookup: CDR1 SEHNR, CDR2 FQNEAQ (reference sequence). The CDR3 DNA is TGTGCCAGCGGGACCATCTACGAGCAGTACTTC. It yields the protein CASGTIYEQYF.

V usage is TRBV5-1 and J usage is TRBJ2-1; D is undetermined. Per the germline V gene, CDR1 is SGHRS and CDR2 is YFSETQ. Trimming cost V 4 bases and J 8 bases, with 13 bases left between them. This CDR3 region has 13 residues. Here the CDR3 DNA reads TGCGCCAGCAGCGTGGACCTAGAGTATGAGCAGTTCTTC. Residues: CASSVDLEYEQFF.

The rearrangement joins TRBV7-2 to TRBJ2-5; 10 nucleotides line up with TRBD1. CDR3 length: 14 amino acids. V trimming: 7 bases; J trimming: 4 bases; junction bases outside the gene matches: 6. The V gene's germline CDR1 is SGHTA and CDR2 FQGNSA. The chain's CDR3 is CASTTTGGTETQYF. The CDR3 DNA sequence: TGTGCCAGCACCACGACAGGGGGCACAGAGACCCAGTACTTC.

This clonotype appeared a single time. The chain has TRBV20-1 and TRBJ2-7; maybe TRBD2 (7 bases). Trimming took 3 bases from V and 2 from J, leaving 17 bases between them. From germline, CDR1 is DFQATT and CDR2 SNEGSKA (reference sequence). The CDR3 runs to 15 residues. The CDR3 protein is CSARVGGGAPYEQYF. CDR3 sequence (DNA): TGCAGTGCTAGGGTGGGGGGGGGCGCCCCCTACGAGCAGTACTTC.

This chain links TRBV3-1 with TRBJ1-2; D gene unclear. CDR1 and CDR2 from the germline V gene are LGHDT and YNNKEL (reference sequence). The CDR3 totals 14 residues. Trimming shortened V by 2 bases and J by 3 bases, and 10 bases separated the two germline ends. CDR3 region: CASSQRPTDYGYTF. In DNA form, the CDR3 reads TGTGCCAGCAGCCAAAGGCCAACCGACTATGGCTACACCTTC. Complete variable domain (other parts from reference TRBV3-1 and TRBJ1-2): DTAVSQTPKYLVTQMGNDKSIKCEQNLGHDTMYWYKQDSKKFLKIMFSYNNKELIINETVPNRFSPKSPDKAHLNLHINSLELGDSAVYFCASSQRPTDYGYTFGSGTRLTVV.

This clonotype has only a few counts. The genes are TRBV4-2 and TRBJ2-5, with D tentatively TRBD2 (5 bases). The J call may not be correct, given that the DNA end is closer to TRBJ2-7. Germline CDR1 is LGHNA and CDR2 is YNFKEQ. CDR3 length: 13 amino acids. In DNA form, the CDR3 reads TGTGCCAGCCGGTCGAGCGGAACCTACGAGCAGTACTTC. Translated, it gives CASRSSGTYEQYF.

The chain recombines TRBV20-1 with TRBJ2-5; a weak D match, TRBD2 (7 bases). The DNA end is more similar to TRBJ2-7, so the J call may be wrong. Germline assignment: CDR1 DFQATT and CDR2 SNEGSKA (reference sequence). The CDR3 is 13 residues long. The CDR3, as DNA: TGCAGTGCGGGGGGGACAACCCCCTACGAGCAGTACTTC. Its translation: CSAGGTTPYEQYF.

The chain joins TRBV27 to TRBJ2-3; no definite D call. There are 11 residues in the CDR3. V shed 8 bases and J shed 6 bases, with 9 bases lying between them. Per germline, CDR1 MNHEY and CDR2 SMNVEV (reference sequence). The CDR3: CASGIRDTQYF. As DNA, the CDR3 is TGTGCCAGCGGAATCCGGGATACGCAGTATTTT.

The V call is TRBV27, the J call TRBJ1-2, with a weak D call TRBD1 (6 bases). With 8 bases removed from V and 7 bases from J, the gap between germline ends came to 20 bases. CDR1 and CDR2 (germline): MNHEY, SMNVEV (reference sequence). This CDR3 spans 14 amino acids. The CDR3 DNA is TGTGCCAGCCTCCCTGGGGGGGGGCTTGGTGGCTACACCTTC. Translating gives CASLPGGGLGGYTF.

This chain connects TRBV4-3 to TRBJ2-1; tentatively, D is TRBD1 (5 bases). Trimming pared 0 bases from V and 15 bases from J, leaving 15 bases between. Germline V gene data show CDR1 as LGHNA and CDR2 as YSLEER. There are 13 residues in the CDR3. CDR3 in DNA: TGCGCCAGCAGCCAAGAGCGACAGCTAGGTCCGTTCTTC. Amino acid sequence: CASSQERQLGPFF.

J is TRBJ2-5 and V is TRBV6-6, with TRBD2 matching 16 bases. The V gene's germline CDR1 is MNHNY and CDR2 SVGAGI (reference sequence). With V trimmed by 6 bases and J by 5 bases, 6 bases remained unmatched. CDR3 size: 16 residues. For the CDR3, the DNA is TGTGCCAGCAGCCGGGGACTAGCGGGGGGGCGTGAGACCCAGTACTTC. It yields the protein CASSRGLAGGRETQYF.

The sample holds a few counts of this clonotype. The chain uses TRBV20-1 and TRBJ2-7; tentatively, D is TRBD2 (6 bases). Germline CDR1 is DFQATT and CDR2 is SNEGSKA (reference sequence). With 5 bases removed from V and 6 bases from J, the gap between germline ends came to 20 bases. This CDR3 has 14 amino acids. CDR3 region: CSAPQVLHSGEQYF. CDR3 DNA: TGCAGTGCTCCACAGGTACTCCATAGCGGCGAGCAGTACTTC.